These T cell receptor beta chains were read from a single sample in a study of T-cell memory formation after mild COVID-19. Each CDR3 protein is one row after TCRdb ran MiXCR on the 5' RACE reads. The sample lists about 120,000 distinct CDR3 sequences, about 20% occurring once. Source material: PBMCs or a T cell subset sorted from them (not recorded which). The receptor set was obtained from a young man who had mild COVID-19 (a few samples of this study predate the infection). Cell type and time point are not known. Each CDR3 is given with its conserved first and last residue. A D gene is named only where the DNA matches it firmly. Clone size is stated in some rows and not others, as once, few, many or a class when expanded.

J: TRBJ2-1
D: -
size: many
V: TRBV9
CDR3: CASSVGGRIYNEQFF
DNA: TGTGCCAGCAGCGTAGGGGGCAGAATTTACAATGAGCAGTTCTTC

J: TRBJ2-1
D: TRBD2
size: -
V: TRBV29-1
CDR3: CSVEMASGGSYYNEQFF
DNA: TGCAGCGTTGAAATGGCTAGCGGGGGAAGCTACTACAATGAGCAGTTCTTC

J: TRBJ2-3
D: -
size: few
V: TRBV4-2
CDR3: CASSPDGRAQDTQYF
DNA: TGTGCCAGCAGCCCAGACGGACGAGCACAAGATACGCAGTATTTT

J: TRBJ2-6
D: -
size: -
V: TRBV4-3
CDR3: CASSQDLGAAFSGANVLTF
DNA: TGCGCCAGCAGCCAAGATCTAGGGGCGGCCTTCTCTGGGGCCAACGTCCTGACTTTC

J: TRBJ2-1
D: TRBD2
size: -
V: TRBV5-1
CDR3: CASSETSGGPLEQFF
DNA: TGCGCCAGCAGCGAGACTAGCGGGGGCCCTCTTGAGCAGTTCTTC

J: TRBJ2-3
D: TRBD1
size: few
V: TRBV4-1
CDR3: CASGQGFGTDTQYF
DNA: TGCGCCAGCGGACAGGGGTTCGGCACAGATACGCAGTATTTT

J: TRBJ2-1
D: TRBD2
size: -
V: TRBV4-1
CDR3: CASSQALAGGPNEQFF
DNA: TGCGCCAGCAGCCAAGCTCTAGCGGGGGGGCCTAATGAGCAGTTCTTC

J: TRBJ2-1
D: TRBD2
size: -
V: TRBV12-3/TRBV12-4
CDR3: CASSSRRGGRYNEQFF
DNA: TGTGCCAGCAGTTCCCGCCGGGGGGGGCGATACAATGAGCAGTTCTTC

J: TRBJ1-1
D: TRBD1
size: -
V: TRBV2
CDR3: CASWQTGANTEAFF
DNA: TGTGCCAGTTGGCAGACAGGGGCTAACACTGAAGCTTTCTTT

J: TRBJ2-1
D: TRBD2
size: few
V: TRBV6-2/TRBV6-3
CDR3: CASSSHRAGDTYNEQFF
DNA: TGTGCCAGCAGTTCGCATAGGGCGGGGGATACCTACAATGAGCAGTTCTTC

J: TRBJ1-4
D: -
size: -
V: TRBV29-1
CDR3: CSVWGPGNEKLFF
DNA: TGCAGCGTATGGGGACCAGGGAATGAAAAACTGTTTTTT

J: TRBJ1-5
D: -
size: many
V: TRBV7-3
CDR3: CASSLWANSNQPQHF
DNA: TGTGCCAGCAGCTTATGGGCAAATAGCAATCAGCCCCAGCATTTT

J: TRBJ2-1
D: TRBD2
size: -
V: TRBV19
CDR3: CASSVRTSGDSNEQFF
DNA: TGTGCCAGTAGTGTTCGGACTAGCGGGGATAGCAATGAGCAGTTCTTC

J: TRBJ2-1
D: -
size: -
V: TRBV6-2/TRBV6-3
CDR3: CASSGRAHNEQFF
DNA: TGTGCCAGCAGCGGTCGGGCACACAATGAGCAGTTCTTC

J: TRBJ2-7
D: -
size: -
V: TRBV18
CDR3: CASSPPGGLYEQYF
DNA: TGTGCCAGCTCACCACCGGGGGGGCTCTACGAGCAGTACTTC

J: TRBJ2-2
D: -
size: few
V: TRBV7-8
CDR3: CASSFRVPGELFF
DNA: TGTGCCAGCAGCTTCAGGGTTCCCGGGGAGCTGTTTTTT

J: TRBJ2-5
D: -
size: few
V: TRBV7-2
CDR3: CASSLRGLRGETQYF
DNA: TGTGCCAGCAGCTTAAGGGGACTCAGAGGGGAGACCCAGTACTTC

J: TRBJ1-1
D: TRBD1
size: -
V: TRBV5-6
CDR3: CASSPRDRFNTEAFF
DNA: TGTGCCAGCAGCCCTCGGGACAGATTTAACACTGAAGCTTTCTTT

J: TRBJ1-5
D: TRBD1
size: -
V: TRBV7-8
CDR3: CASSFRDRVNQPQHF
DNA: TGTGCCAGCAGCTTCCGGGACAGGGTCAATCAGCCCCAGCATTTT

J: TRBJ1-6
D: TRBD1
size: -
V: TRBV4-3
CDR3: CASSHLDRGNSPLHF
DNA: TGCGCCAGCAGCCACCTGGACAGGGGGAATTCACCCCTCCACTTT

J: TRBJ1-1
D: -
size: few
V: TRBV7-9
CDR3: CASSSRQLRQNTEAFF
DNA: TGTGCCAGCAGCTCCCGACAGCTAAGACAGAACACTGAAGCTTTCTTT

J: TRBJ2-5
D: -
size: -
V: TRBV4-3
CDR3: CASSQEAEVLQETQYF
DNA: TGCGCCAGCAGCCAAGAGGCAGAAGTTCTCCAAGAGACCCAGTACTTC

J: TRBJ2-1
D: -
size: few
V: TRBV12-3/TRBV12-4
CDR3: CASSFPGAPEQFF
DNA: TGTGCCAGCAGTTTCCCCGGGGCACCTGAGCAGTTCTTC

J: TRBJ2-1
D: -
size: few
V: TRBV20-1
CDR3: CSAAGTSSYNEQFF
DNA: TGCAGTGCTGCCGGGACAAGCTCCTACAATGAGCAGTTCTTC

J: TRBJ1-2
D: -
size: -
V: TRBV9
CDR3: CASSVRGDGYTF
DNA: TGTGCCAGCAGCGTAAGAGGGGATGGCTACACCTTC

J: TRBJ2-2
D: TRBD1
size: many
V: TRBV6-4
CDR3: CASSGTGTGELFF
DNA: TGTGCCAGCAGTGGGACAGGCACCGGGGAGCTGTTTTTT

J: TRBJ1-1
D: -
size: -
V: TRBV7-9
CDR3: CASRITENTEAFF
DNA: TGTGCCAGCAGAATAACAGAGAACACTGAAGCTTTCTTT

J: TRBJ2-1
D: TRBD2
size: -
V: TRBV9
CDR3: CASSGSGGLSYNEQFF
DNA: TGTGCCAGCAGTGGCAGCGGGGGCCTCTCCTACAATGAGCAGTTCTTC

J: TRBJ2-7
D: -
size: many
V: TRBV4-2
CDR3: CASSQYGGIYEQYF
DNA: TGTGCCAGCAGCCAGTATGGGGGCATCTACGAGCAGTACTTC

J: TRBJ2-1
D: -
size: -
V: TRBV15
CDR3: CATSRAKRVLDNEQFF
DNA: TGTGCCACCAGCAGGGCCAAGAGGGTCCTAGATAATGAGCAGTTCTTC

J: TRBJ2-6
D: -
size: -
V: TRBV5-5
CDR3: CASSLEWGPELSGANVLTF
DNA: TGTGCCAGCAGCTTGGAATGGGGGCCCGAGTTATCTGGGGCCAACGTCCTGACTTTC

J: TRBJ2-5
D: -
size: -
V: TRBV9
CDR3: CASSMAGEEETQYF
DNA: TGTGCCAGCAGCATGGCAGGGGAGGAAGAGACCCAGTACTTC

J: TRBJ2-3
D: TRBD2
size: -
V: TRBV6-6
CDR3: CASSLLGTSVADTQYF
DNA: TGTGCCAGCAGCCTCTTGGGGACTAGCGTCGCAGATACGCAGTATTTT

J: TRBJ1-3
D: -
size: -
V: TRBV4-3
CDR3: CASSQDYGGTGNTIYF
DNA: TGCGCCAGCAGCCAAGATTATGGGGGTACTGGAAACACCATATATTTT

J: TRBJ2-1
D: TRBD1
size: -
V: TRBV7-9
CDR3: CASSLKGAEQFF
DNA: TGTGCCAGCAGCTTAAAGGGGGCTGAGCAGTTCTTC

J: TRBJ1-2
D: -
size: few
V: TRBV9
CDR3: CASSFPGGEGYTF
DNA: TGTGCCAGCAGCTTCCCCGGGGGGGAAGGCTACACCTTC

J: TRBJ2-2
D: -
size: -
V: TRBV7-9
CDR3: CASSQQQGNTGELFF
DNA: TGTGCCAGCAGCCAACAACAGGGAAACACCGGGGAGCTGTTTTTT